These T cell receptor beta chains were read from a single sample in a study of OX40 agonist ivuxolimab in advanced cancers. Data came from immunoSEQ multiplex PCR; TCRdb stores just in-frame clones and leaves some out. The sample carries some 68,000 clones, roughly 80% recorded once. This specimen was CD4+ or CD8+ T cells sorted from blood, taken in a trial of the OX40 agonist ivuxolimab. All receptors derive from an adult with an advanced solid tumor such as melanoma, head and neck, liver or kidney cancer. CDR3s include the opening cysteine and the closing phenylalanine or tryptophan. A D gene is named only where the DNA matches it firmly. Expanded clones are given a class, and other clones once, few, many or no size at all.

clone size	V gene	J gene	D gene	CDR3 DNA	CDR3 protein
.	TRBV18	TRBJ2-7	.	TGTGCCAGCTCACCGGAGGTGGTTCGTGACGAGCAGTACTTC	CASSPEVVRDEQYF
.	TRBV5-5	TRBJ1-2	.	TGTGCCAGCAGCTTGGAGCCAGGGGCGAAGGGCTACACCTTC	CASSLEPGAKGYTF
.	TRBV18	TRBJ2-7	TRBD1	TGTGCCAGCTCATCGTACAGGGGCTCCTACGAGCAGTACTTC	CASSSYRGSYEQYF
.	TRBV5-1	TRBJ2-1	TRBD2	TGCGCCAGCAGGCTAGCGGGGAATCTCTACAATGAGCAGTTCTTC	CASRLAGNLYNEQFF
.	TRBV6-4	TRBJ1-1	.	TGTGCCAGCAGTGAGGATTCGTATTCCACGGTGAACACTGAAGCTTTCTTT	CASSEDSYSTVNTEAFF
.	TRBV27	TRBJ2-2	.	TGTGCCAGCAGCAGAAAATTTCAAGGGACCGGGGAGCTGTTTTTT	CASSRKFQGTGELFF
once	TRBV29-1	TRBJ2-7	TRBD1	TGCAGCTTCGCGACAGGGGCCTACGAGCAGTACTTC	CSFATGAYEQYF
few	TRBV11-3	TRBJ2-2	.	TGTGCCAGCAGCTTAGGAGGAACCGCCGGGGAGCTGTTTTTT	CASSLGGTAGELFF
once	TRBV2	TRBJ2-3	.	TGTGCCAGCAGGCCCAGCGCTAGCACAGATACGCAGTATTTT	CASRPSASTDTQYF
.	TRBV7-9	TRBJ1-1	.	TGTGCCAGCAGCCTGACCCAGGTGGCTGAAGCTTTCTTT	CASSLTQVAEAFF
.	TRBV7-8	TRBJ1-6	TRBD1	TGTGCCAGCAGCCCTCGACAGGGAAAATCACCCCTCCACTTT	CASSPRQGKSPLHF
.	TRBV6-1	TRBJ2-6	.	TGTGCCAGCAGGGGGTCTGGGGCCAACGTCCTGACTTTC	CASRGSGANVLTF
.	TRBV5-4	TRBJ2-7	TRBD2	TGTGCCAGCAGCCTGAGGACTAGCGGGGGGGTCGAGCAGTACTTC	CASSLRTSGGVEQYF
.	TRBV5-1	TRBJ2-1	.	TGCGCCAGCAGAACTACAGGGTTACACTACAATGAGCAGTTCTTC	CASRTTGLHYNEQFF
.	TRBV6-6	TRBJ2-4	.	TGTGCCAGCAGTTATGGGGGTCCAAACATTCAGTACTTC	CASSYGGPNIQYF
.	TRBV19	TRBJ1-3	.	TGTGCCAGTGAAGGGCAGGCTGGAAACACCATATATTTT	CASEGQAGNTIYF
.	TRBV10-3	TRBJ2-1	.	TGTGCCATCAGTGACATCGGCAATGAGCAGTTCTTC	CAISDIGNEQFF
few	TRBV5-1	TRBJ1-1	.	TGCGCCAGCAGCCTCAACAGAAACACTGAAGCTTTCTTT	CASSLNRNTEAFF
.	TRBV5-1	TRBJ1-1	.	TGCGCCAGCAGCACCTCGGGCACCCCGAATCTAGCTTTCTTT	CASSTSGTPNLAFF
few	TRBV18	TRBJ2-7	.	TGTGCCAGCTCACCACGGCAGGGGTACGAGCAGTACTTC	CASSPRQGYEQYF
.	TRBV30	TRBJ2-6	TRBD1	TGTGCCTGTACACAGGGGGCAAACTCTGGGGCCAACGTCCTGACTTTC	CACTQGANSGANVLTF
.	TRBV2	TRBJ2-1	.	TGTGCCAGCAGTGAAGCGCGGGCTAGCGACGGAAAGGAGCAGTTCTTC	CASSEARASDGKEQFF
.	TRBV2	TRBJ1-1	TRBD1	TGTGCCAGCAGAGTAGACAGGGTGGGTGGCATGAACACTGAAGCTTTCTTT	CASRVDRVGGMNTEAFF
.	TRBV19	TRBJ2-7	.	TGTGCCAGTAGTATAGTTAGCAGTTCCTACGAGCAGTACTTC	CASSIVSSSYEQYF
.	TRBV5-1	TRBJ2-7	.	TGCGCCAGCAGCTTGGCCTATGGAGGCTCCTACGAGCAGTACTTC	CASSLAYGGSYEQYF
.	TRBV29-1	TRBJ2-5	.	TGCAGCGTTGAGGGGTCGGTGCCTGCCCAGTACTTC	CSVEGSVPAQYF
.	TRBV5-6	TRBJ2-5	TRBD1	TGTGCCAGCAGCTTGGCCAAGGGGGCAAAGACCCAGTACTTC	CASSLAKGAKTQYF
.	TRBV5-1	TRBJ2-6	.	TGCGCCAGCAGCTTGCCGGGGTCAGGGGCCAACGTCCTGACTTTC	CASSLPGSGANVLTF
few	TRBV6-5	TRBJ1-6	.	TGTGCCACCAGAAGTTCATCACCCCTCCACTTT	CATRSSSPLHF
.	TRBV30	TRBJ2-7	.	TGTGCCTGCCAGACAGGCTCTGTCAGGGAGCAGTACTTC	CACQTGSVREQYF
.	TRBV27	TRBJ2-7	TRBD1	TGTGCCAGCAGTTTCGGCAGGGGGTACGAGCAGTACTTC	CASSFGRGYEQYF
.	TRBV5-6	TRBJ2-3	TRBD2	TGTGCCAGCAGCTTGGGAGTAGCGGGGGGGCTTACGCAGTATTTT	CASSLGVAGGLTQYF
.	TRBV11-2	TRBJ1-4	.	TGTGCCAGCAGCTCCGAGGGTTTGGCTAATGAAAAACTGTTTTTT	CASSSEGLANEKLFF
.	TRBV5-5	TRBJ2-5	TRBD1	TGTGCCAGCAGCTTTCGACAGGGAACGAGGGAGACCCAGTACTTC	CASSFRQGTRETQYF
.	TRBV11-2	TRBJ1-5	TRBD1	TGTGCCAGCAGCCGCGGACAGGGCAATCAGCCCCAGCATTTT	CASSRGQGNQPQHF
.	TRBV27	TRBJ2-7	.	TGTGCCAGCAGTTTCAGGCAGGGATCTGTAGAGCAGTACTTC	CASSFRQGSVEQYF
.	TRBV5-4	TRBJ1-2	.	TGTGCCAGCAGCCAACCACGGGCAAATGGCGAGGGCTACACCTTC	CASSQPRANGEGYTF
.	TRBV7-2	TRBJ2-3	.	TGTGCCAGCAGCTTACTAGCGTCCCCAGATACGCAGTATTTT	CASSLLASPDTQYF
.	TRBV5-6	TRBJ1-5	.	TGTGCCAGCAGCTTGTTACAGGGTTCCAATCAGCCCCAGCATTTT	CASSLLQGSNQPQHF
.	TRBV28	TRBJ2-6	TRBD1	TGTGCCAGCAGTTTCGGACAGGGGATCTCTGGGGCCAACGTCCTGACTTTC	CASSFGQGISGANVLTF
few	TRBV27	TRBJ1-6	.	TGTGCCAGCAGGGAGGAGATAGGCTCCTATAATTCACCCCTCCACTTT	CASREEIGSYNSPLHF
.	TRBV2	TRBJ2-7	.	TGTGCCAGCAGTGAAGCGTTTATCTACGAGCAGTACTTC	CASSEAFIYEQYF
.	TRBV7-9	TRBJ1-4	.	TGTGCCAGCAGCTCCGGTTTTAATGAAAAACTGTTTTTT	CASSSGFNEKLFF
.	TRBV9	TRBJ1-3	TRBD1	TGTGCCAGCAGCGTAGGGACAGGGCCGAACACCATATATTTT	CASSVGTGPNTIYF
.	TRBV19	TRBJ2-7	.	TGTGCCAGTAGTATCCCCGGACCGGGCGAGCAGTACTTC	CASSIPGPGEQYF
.	TRBV29-1	TRBJ2-2	.	TGCAGCGTTTCCCGCCCGCCGGGGGGCCCCGACACCGGGGAGCTGTTTTTT	CSVSRPPGGPDTGELFF
once	TRBV7-7	TRBJ2-5	TRBD2	TGTGCCAGCGGTCCTTTCGGGGAGCGGGGGGCAGAGACCCAGTACTTC	CASGPFGERGAETQYF
few	TRBV28	TRBJ1-1	.	TGTGCCAGCAGCGTATTAACCAGGCGCCCGGGCACTGAAGCTTTCTTT	CASSVLTRRPGTEAFF
.	TRBV5-4	TRBJ1-2	.	TGTGCCAGCAGCGGACGGACGGTCTCTGGCTACACCTTC	CASSGRTVSGYTF
.	TRBV6-5	TRBJ1-6	.	TGTGCCAGCAGGACAGGTGTAGAAAGTTCACCCCTCCACTTT	CASRTGVESSPLHF
.	TRBV28	TRBJ2-2	.	TGTGCCATCCTGTCCCGCTTGGGGAGGACCGGGGAGCTGTTTTTT	CAILSRLGRTGELFF
.	TRBV14	TRBJ1-4	.	TGTGCCAGCAGCTATCAGGGGAATGAAAAACTGTTTTTT	CASSYQGNEKLFF
.	TRBV30	TRBJ2-3	.	TGTGCCTGGAGTGTAAAAGATACGCAGTATTTT	CAWSVKDTQYF
.	TRBV6-5	TRBJ2-2	.	TGTGCCAGCAGTTACTCTTTCGGGGCGGGCACCGGGGAGCTGTTTTTT	CASSYSFGAGTGELFF
.	TRBV7-9	TRBJ2-1	TRBD1	TGTGCCAGCAGCCTAGACAGGGGCACCTACAATGAGCAGTTCTTC	CASSLDRGTYNEQFF
.	TRBV7-2	TRBJ2-2	TRBD2	TGTGCCAGCAGCTCGCACCCTCTAGCGGGGGGGCCGAACGGGGAGCTGTTTTTT	CASSSHPLAGGPNGELFF
.	TRBV7-2	TRBJ1-5	TRBD1	TGTGCCAGCAGTCCAACAGGGGGCTCTTATCAGCCCCGGCATTTT	CASSPTGGSYQPRHF
.	TRBV18	TRBJ2-5	.	TGTGCCAGCTCACCACCGGTCAACCAAGAGACCCAGTACTTC	CASSPPVNQETQYF
.	TRBV14	TRBJ1-4	TRBD1	TGTGCCAGCAGCCAAGTCAGGGGGCATGAAAAACTGTTTTTT	CASSQVRGHEKLFF